This record concerns one T cell receptor (beta chain) sequence. Its antigen is not identified. CDR3 length: 15 residues. With 4 bases clipped from V and 2 bases from J, the junction kept 4 bases outside the gene matches. Per the germline V gene, CDR1 is MGHRA and CDR2 is YSYEKL. Adolescents were screened for latent TB by skin test and IGRA. Each clinical donor contributed on average around 100,000 T cells from unsorted cryopreserved PBMC. The data derive from a study of T cells in tuberculosis. Study-wide results and caveats: Selection depended on which cryopreserved specimens were available. The TCR-beta difference was not significant; alpha differences partly reflected length.

Here immunoSEQ multiplex PCR was the method, and the copy in TCRdb shows in-frame clones only, minus some. The repertoire has tens of thousands of clones, roughly 90% of them found once; the top ten carry 2% to 2.5%. This receptor was identified in a donor between 5 and 29 years old with latent tuberculosis or without tuberculosis infection. What was sequenced was PBMCs. The chain links TRBV4-1 to TRBJ2-1; 8 bases are shared with TRBD2. CDR3 DNA: TGCGCCAGCAGCCGAGCGGGGGCAACCTACAATGAGCAGTTCTTC. This codes for CASSRAGATYNEQFF.